These 20 T cell receptor beta chains were sequenced from one sample in a study of shared clonotypes between healthy human individuals. Assay: immunoSEQ multiplex PCR; the TCRdb copy retains only in-frame clones and omits some. Of about 1.1 million clones in the sample, around 78% were seen once. The specimen sequenced was memory CD4+ T cells from PBMCs. Subset defined: CD45RA-negative fraction. The origin of the receptors is a man aged 18 to 29 in good health. Some clones in this sample may be carry-over from other donors' samples.

The chain joins TRBV6-5 to TRBJ1-4; 8 positions agree with TRBD1. Losses at the gene ends were 5 bases for V and 7 bases for J; bases not matched to a gene: 6. The CDR3 is 14 residues long. The germline CDR1 and CDR2 sequences are MNHEY and SVGAGI. The CDR3 DNA reads as TGTGCCAGCAGTCCCGGGACAGGAGGTGAAAAACTGTTTTTT. Translation gives CASSPGTGGEKLFF.

J is TRBJ1-5 and V is TRBV7-6, with D unresolved. This CDR3 spans 14 amino acids. The V gene's germline CDR1 is SGHVS and CDR2 FNYEAQ. V was cut by 1 base and J by 5 bases, with 9 bases left in between. The CDR3 coding sequence is TGTGCCAGCAGCTTAGTTTTGGGTGATCAGCCCCAGCATTTT. As protein: CASSLVLGDQPQHF. The entire variable domain, with the rest obtained from reference TRBV7-6 and TRBJ1-5, is as follows: GAGVSQSPRYKVTKRGQDVALRCDPISGHVSLYWYRQALGQGPEFLTYFNYEAQQDKSGLPNDRFSAERPEGSISTLTIQRTEQRDSAMYRCASSLVLGDQPQHFGDGTRLSIL.

The V and J genes are TRBV5-1 and TRBJ2-2; D tentatively reads TRBD1 or TRBD2 (6 bases each). V was cut by 7 bases and J by 3 bases, with 16 bases left in between. CDR3 length: 15 residues. The germline V gene has CDR1 SGHRS and CDR2 YFSETQ. The CDR3 nucleotides are TGCGCCAGCTCCCCTCCGGGGGCGGACACCGGGGAGCTGTTTTTT. Translating it yields CASSPPGADTGELFF.

This chain uses TRBV27 with TRBJ1-4; a possible D gene is TRBD1 (5 bases). V lost 5 bases to trimming and J lost 10 bases, with 17 bases between them. The CDR3 totals 14 residues. Looked up from germline, CDR1 is MNHEY and CDR2 is SMNVEV (reference sequence). The DNA for the CDR3 is TGTGCCAGCAGTCTAGGGGACGGGAAAGGAAAACTGTTTTTT. It yields the protein CASSLGDGKGKLFF. Drawing the rest from reference TRBV27 and TRBJ1-4, the complete variable domain is EAQVTQNPRYLITVTGKKLTVTCSQNMNHEYMSWYRQDPGLGLRQIYYSMNVEVTDKGDVPEGYKVSRKEKRNFPLILESPSPNQTSLYFCASSLGDGKGKLFFGSGTQLSVL.

The rearrangement uses TRBV2 and TRBJ1-3; perhaps TRBD1 as D (5 bases). V was cut by 6 bases and J by 0 bases, with 9 bases left in between. The CDR3 spans 14 residues. Germline CDR1 and CDR2: SNHLY and FYNNEI. The chain's CDR3 is CASRDDSSGNTIYF. The CDR3 coding sequence is TGTGCCAGCAGGGATGACAGCTCTGGAAACACCATATATTTT.

Points on this clone: Other DNA sequences from this sample encode an identical CDR3 as well. The genes are TRBV7-3 and TRBJ2-3; D is ambiguous. The CDR3 has 15 amino acids. V gave up 0 bases and J gave up 2 bases, with 9 bases separating them. Germline V gene lookup returns CDR1 SGHTA and CDR2 FQGTGA. The CDR3 is CASSLTPSITDTQYF. The CDR3 DNA follows: TGTGCCAGCAGCTTAACGCCATCTATCACAGATACGCAGTATTTT.

The gene calls are TRBV29-1 and TRBJ2-4, with D uncertain. The V and J ends lost 4 bases and 0 bases respectively, with 4 bases between them. CDR1 is SQVTM and CDR2 is ANQGSEA in the germline V gene. The CDR3 consists of 12 residues. CDR3: CSVGGAKNIQYF. As DNA, the CDR3 is TGCAGCGTTGGGGGAGCCAAAAACATTCAGTACTTC.

The rearrangement links TRBV10-1 to TRBJ2-7; possibly TRBD1 or TRBD2 for D (5 bases each). Germline values: CDR1 WNHNN, CDR2 SYGVQD (reference sequence). V lost 3 bases to trimming and J lost 7 bases, with 25 bases between them. The CDR3 sequence is 17 residues long. The CDR3 DNA reads as TGCGCCAGCAGTGACTCCACCCCCCGGGGCCAAGTGCGAGAGCAGTACTTC. Its translation: CASSDSTPRGQVREQYF.

The genes are TRBV6-1 and TRBJ2-1; 7 bases are a match to TRBD2. The length of the CDR3 is 14 residues. The V segment lost 8 bases and the J segment 2 bases; nucleotides outside the gene matches: 6. The V gene's germline CDR1 is MNHNS and CDR2 SASEGT. CDR3 bases: TGTGCCAGCGGCTGGACTAGTACCTACAATGAGCAGTTCTTC. The encoded protein is CASGWTSTYNEQFF.

The V and J genes are TRBV7-9 and TRBJ2-3; no clear D. The CDR3 length is 12 residues. The V gene lost 1 base and the J gene lost 6 bases, with 5 bases spanning the gap. Germline CDR1 SEHNR, CDR2 FQNEAQ (reference sequence). The CDR3 here is CASSLDGDTQYF. The DNA of the CDR3 is TGTGCCAGCAGCTTAGACGGGGATACGCAGTATTTT. The variable domain in full, with the rest retrieved from reference TRBV7-9 and TRBJ2-3, is DTGVSQNPRHKITKRGQNVTFRCDPISEHNRLYWYRQTLGQGPEFLTYFQNEAQLEKSRLLSDRFSAERPKGSFSTLEIQRTEQGDSAMYLCASSLDGDTQYFGPGTRLTVL.

J is TRBJ2-5 and V is TRBV6-5; a weak D match, TRBD1 (8 bases). V was cut by 4 bases and J by 2 bases, with 17 bases left in between. This CDR3 spans 16 amino acids. Germline CDR1 reads MNHEY; CDR2 reads SVGAGI. The chain's CDR3 is CASSFQGAGAQETQYF. CDR3 nucleotide sequence: TGTGCCAGCAGTTTCCAGGGGGCGGGAGCTCAAGAGACCCAGTACTTC.

The chain recombines TRBV19 with TRBJ1-5, with D maybe TRBD1 (5 bases). Trimming stripped 4 bases from V and 5 bases from J, with 21 bases between. The V gene's germline CDR1 is LNHDA and CDR2 SQIVND (reference sequence). The CDR3 runs 17 residues. The CDR3 nucleotides are TGTGCCAGTAGTACCAGGGAACAGGCTACGGCCCATCAGCCCCAGCATTTT. Translated: CASSTREQATAHQPQHF.

On this clone itself: This same CDR3 is encoded by further DNA sequences in the sample. The chain combines TRBV28 with TRBJ2-2, with D tentatively TRBD2 (7 bases). The CDR3 sequence is 15 residues long. V shed 3 bases and J shed 1 base, with 9 bases lying between them. Germline CDR1 MDHEN, CDR2 SYDVKM. CDR3 residues: CASSLGGQNTGELFF. In DNA, the CDR3 is TGTGCCAGCAGTTTGGGGGGGCAGAACACCGGGGAGCTGTTTTTT.

V is TRBV7-2 and J is TRBJ2-2, with 8 positions matching TRBD1. Germline loops: CDR1 SGHTA, CDR2 FQGNSA. This CDR3 region has 16 residues. The V and J ends lost 3 bases and 6 bases, in that order; junction bases with no gene match: 9. The CDR3 reads CASSFMPGQAPGELFF. CDR3 DNA: TGTGCCAGCAGCTTTATGCCGGGACAGGCCCCCGGGGAGCTGTTTTTT.

This chain connects TRBV6-1 to TRBJ2-5; D is unresolved. The J call is in doubt because the DNA end fits TRBJ2-7 better. Germline loops: CDR1 MNHNS, CDR2 SASEGT. CDR3 length equals 14 residues. The DNA of the CDR3 is TGTGTGCGGCCGCGGTCCCGAAACCTCTACGAGCAGTACTTC. Protein product: CVRPRSRNLYEQYF.

The chain combines TRBV19 with TRBJ1-1; 7 bases line up with TRBD1. The CDR3 contains 13 residues. Germline V gives CDR1 LNHDA, CDR2 SQIVND (reference sequence). The V gene end was trimmed by 5 bases and the J gene end by 4 bases; junction bases not matched to a gene: 4. The CDR3 DNA is TGTGCCAGTAGTCTACCAGGGGGCACTGAAGCTTTCTTT. Protein sequence: CASSLPGGTEAFF.

The chain is built from TRBV10-3 and TRBJ2-3; TRBD2 might be the D (6 bases). The CDR3 extends over 15 amino acids. The V gene's germline CDR1 is ENHRY and CDR2 SYGVKD. V shed 0 bases and J shed 2 bases, with 9 bases lying between them. CDR3 in amino acids: CAISESVADTDTQYF. The CDR3 DNA reads as TGTGCCATCAGTGAGTCTGTAGCGGACACAGATACGCAGTATTTT.

This rearrangement joins TRBV11-2 to TRBJ1-2, with a weak D call TRBD1 (5 bases). This CDR3 has 18 amino acids. The V gene lost 0 bases and the J gene lost 0 bases, with 17 bases spanning the gap. CDR1 SGHAT and CDR2 FQNNGV come from the germline V gene. Here the CDR3 reads CASSLDRWGNGANYGYTF. The CDR3, as DNA: TGTGCCAGCAGCTTAGATCGGTGGGGGAATGGAGCTAACTATGGCTACACCTTC.

The chain employs TRBV2 and TRBJ1-5, with unresolved D. The CDR3 loop spans 15 amino acids. Germline loops: CDR1 SNHLY, CDR2 FYNNEI. With 6 bases removed from V and 1 base from J, the gap between germline ends came to 13 bases. CDR3 coding DNA: TGTGCCAGCAGCCTCCTTATGGGCAGCAATCAGCCCCAGCATTTT. As protein: CASSLLMGSNQPQHF.

V gene TRBV6-6 combines with J gene TRBJ2-6; no clear D. The CDR3 is 15 amino acids. Germline assignment: CDR1 MNHNY and CDR2 SVGAGI (reference sequence). V was shortened by 5 bases and J by 0 bases, with 8 bases between the two germline ends. The CDR3 spells CASSAVSSGANVLTF. In nucleotides, the CDR3 is TGTGCCAGCAGTGCCGTATCCTCTGGGGCCAACGTCCTGACTTTC.